These 20 T cell receptor beta chains were all obtained from the same sample, sequenced in a study of glioma-infiltrating T cells. The iRepertoire nested amplicon-rescue multiplex PCR amplified TCR alpha and beta CDR3s from RNA. TCRdb redid the calling of the multiplex PCR reads with MiXCR, one entry per CDR3 protein. The sample gives about 190,000 distinct CDR3 sequences, over 30% of which show up once; around 20% is in the top ten. Material for sequencing was glioma tissue, nonneoplastic brain tissue, or PBMCs (not recorded which). Receptor source: a human donor with low-grade glioma or glioblastoma, undergoing nonglioma brain surgery, or in good health (not recorded which).

Note on this clonotype: A much larger clone lies a single base off, so this may be a read error. The J gene is TRBJ2-3, the V gene TRBV7-9; 8 bases line up with TRBD2. The ends lost 4 bases at V and 4 bases at J; junction bases unmatched: 7. The CDR3 totals 15 residues. Germline assignment: CDR1 SEHNR and CDR2 FQNEAQ (reference sequence). The CDR3 loop reads CASSSGSGGSDTQYF. The CDR3, as DNA: TGTGCCAGCAGCTCAGGATCGGGAGGGTCAGATACGCAGTATTTT.

This clonotype has ten or more counts. This sequence joins TRBV29-1 and TRBJ2-5; possible D gene TRBD1, 6 bases. V dropped 3 bases and J dropped 2 bases, with 7 bases sitting between them. The germline CDR1 and CDR2 sequences are SQVTM and ANQGSEA. This CDR3 has 12 residues. CDR3 loop: CSVEGQQETQYF. The CDR3 nucleotides are TGCAGCGTTGAGGGACAACAAGAGACCCAGTACTTC.

This clonotype showed up many times. As DNA, the CDR3 is TGCGCCAGCAGCCCAGGGGAAGGCGAGCAGTTCTTC. Translation gives CASSPGEGEQFF. V gene TRBV4-1 combines with J gene TRBJ2-1; D perhaps matches TRBD1 (6 bases). Germline V gives CDR1 MGHRA, CDR2 YSYEKL. The CDR3 is 12 residues long. The V and J ends lost 4 bases and 10 bases respectively, with 11 bases between them.

This clonotype was detected ten times or more. The chain is built from TRBV10-3 and TRBJ2-3; 9 bases align to TRBD2. J was trimmed by 4 bases and V by 2 bases; bases with no gene match: 4. Germline loops: CDR1 ENHRY, CDR2 SYGVKD. This CDR3 has 15 amino acids. This CDR3 is CAISESSGSADTQYF. CDR3 DNA sequence: TGTGCCATCAGTGAGAGTAGCGGGAGTGCAGATACGCAGTATTTT.

Notes on this clonotype: This may be a read error, as it is one base from a much larger clone. V is TRBV20-1 and J is TRBJ2-7; D may correspond to TRBD1 or TRBD2 (6 bases each). Trimming took off 5 bases at V and 3 bases at J, with 20 bases between the two ends. The CDR3 sequence is 15 residues long. Germline V gene lookup returns CDR1 DFQATT and CDR2 SNEGSKA (reference sequence). CDR3 DNA: TGCAGTGCTCCTTCACGGAGGGGGTCCCTCTACGAGCAGTACTTC. Translating it yields CSAPSRRGSLYEQYF.

Notes on this clonotype: Possible read error: a much larger clone is one base away. This chain joins TRBV7-9 and TRBJ2-7, with D perhaps matching TRBD1 or TRBD2 (5 bases each). Germline assignment: CDR1 SEHNR and CDR2 FQNEAQ (reference sequence). The ends were cut back, 1 base at V and 5 bases at J, with 18 bases in the middle. The CDR3 is 16 residues long. The CDR3 sequence: CASSLGTTAEMNEQYF. CDR3 nucleotides: TGTGCCAGCAGCTTAGGAACGACAGCGGAAATGAACGAGCAGTACTTC. Together with reference TRBV7-9 and TRBJ2-7, the CDR3 gives the full variable domain: DTGVSQNPRHKITKRGQNVTFRCDPISEHNRLYWYRQTLGQGPEFLTYFQNEAQLEKSRLLSDRFSAERPKGSFSTLEIQRTEQGDSAMYLCASSLGTTAEMNEQYFGPGTRLTVT.

This chain connects TRBV24-1 to TRBJ1-1, with D possibly being TRBD1 (5 bases). This CDR3 contains 17 residues. Germline V gene lookup returns CDR1 KGHDR and CDR2 SFDVKD. Trimming stripped 4 bases from V and 5 bases from J, with 22 bases between. The chain's CDR3 is CATSDQPRGDWKTEAFF. CDR3 bases: TGTGCCACCAGTGACCAGCCTCGTGGGGACTGGAAGACTGAAGCTTTCTTT.

This clonotype was detected ten times or more. The J gene is TRBJ2-5, the V gene TRBV12-3 or TRBV12-4, with unresolved D. The germline V and J ends were trimmed by 2 bases and 5 bases, with 6 bases remaining between them. The CDR3 length is 12 residues. CDR3: CASSLTTETQYF. In nucleotides, the CDR3 is TGTGCCAGCAGTTTAACAACCGAGACCCAGTACTTC.

Regarding this clonotype: Its ends do not fully match the called genes, so a read error is possible. The chain recombines TRBV3-1 with TRBJ2-1; TRBD2 matches at 13 bases. The CDR3 sequence is 16 residues long. The germline gives CDR1 LGHDT, CDR2 YNNKEL (reference sequence). CDR3 sequence: CASSRGLAGEGYEQFF. The CDR3 DNA sequence: TGCGCCAGCAGCAGAGGACTAGCGGGAGAAGGCTACGAGCAGTTCTTC.

This clonotype came up once. A much bigger clone sits one base away, suggesting this may be a read error. The CDR3 nucleotides are TGTGCCAGCTCACCTGAACTAGCGGGGAGCTACAGTGAGCAGTTCTTC. Translated, it gives CASSPELAGSYSEQFF. V gene TRBV18 combines with J gene TRBJ2-1, with TRBD2 matching 10 bases. The CDR3 extends over 16 amino acids. Germline-derived CDR1 and CDR2 are KGHSH and LQKENI.

With regard to this clonotype: A read error may produce the germline difference seen at one junction end. The chain has TRBV5-5 and TRBJ1-6, with D unclear. The germline gives CDR1 SGHKS, CDR2 YYEKEE (reference sequence). This CDR3 is built from 12 residues. The CDR3 DNA reads TGTGCCAGCAGCTCGACTGATCGGCCCCTCCAATTT. Protein sequence: CASSSTDRPLQF.

Comments on this clonotype: This may stem from a read error, because a much larger clone lies one nucleotide away. The gene calls are TRBV28 and TRBJ2-7; 7 positions agree with TRBD2. CDR3 size: 13 residues. Germline loops: CDR1 MDHEN, CDR2 SYDVKM. The CDR3 bases are TGTGCCAGAAGTTTGAGCGGGGCCTCCGAGCAGTACTTC. This sequence encodes CARSLSGASEQYF. The whole variable domain, filled in from reference TRBV28 and TRBJ2-7, reads DVKVTQSSRYLVKRTGEKVFLECVQDMDHENMFWYRQDPGLGLRLIYFSYDVKMKEKGDIPEGYSVSREKKERFSLILESASTNQTSMYLCARSLSGASEQYFGPGTRLTVT.

As regards this clonotype: This CDR3 is missing its conserved last phenylalanine or tryptophan, likely due to a read error. V is TRBV28 and J is TRBJ1-1; 9 bases are shared with TRBD1. Germline trimming cut 4 bases from V and 2 bases from J; bases unmatched to any gene: 8. The CDR3 is 16 amino acids. Germline values: CDR1 MDHEN, CDR2 SYDVKM. This chain's CDR3 is CASSSRPGQGNTEAFL. The CDR3 region has the DNA TGTGCCAGCAGTTCGCGGCCGGGACAGGGAAACACTGAAGCTTTCCTT.

This clonotype has just one count. One end of the junction is discordant with germline, which a read error may explain. This CDR3 reads CSSSLEVSLGGAGLASYNEQFF. In DNA, the CDR3 is TGTTCCAGCAGCTTAGAGGTCTCGCTGGGGGGGGCGGGCCTGGCCTCCTACAATGAGCAGTTCTTC. The V gene is TRBV7-6, the J gene TRBJ2-1; a weak D match, TRBD2 (7 bases). This CDR3 comprises 22 residues. Germline CDR1 reads SGHVS; CDR2 reads FNYEAQ. Filled out from reference TRBV7-6 and TRBJ2-1, the complete variable domain reads GAGVSQSPRYKVTKRGQDVALRCDPISGHVSLYWYRQALGQGPEFLTYFNYEAQQDKSGLPNDRFSAERPEGSISTLTIQRTEQRDSAMYRCSSSLEVSLGGAGLASYNEQFFGPGTRLTVL.

Details on this clonotype: This may come from a read error, since a much larger clone is one base off. The chain has TRBV19 and TRBJ2-3; D may correspond to TRBD1 or TRBD2 (5 bases each). The CDR3 spans 15 residues. Germline V lookup: CDR1 LNHDA, CDR2 SQIVND (reference sequence). CDR3: CASTNPGLSTGTQYF. CDR3 nucleotide sequence: TGTGCCAGTACCAACCCGGGGTTAAGCACAGGTACGCAGTATTTT. Full variable domain (remainder filled in from reference TRBV19 and TRBJ2-3): DGGITQSPKYLFRKEGQNVTLSCEQNLNHDAMYWYRQDPGQGLRLIYYSQIVNDFQKGDIAEGYSVSREKKESFPLTVTSAQKNPTAFYLCASTNPGLSTGTQYFGPGTRLTVL.

In its sample, this clonotype was seen many times. The chain combines TRBV12-5 with TRBJ2-1; 7 bases agree with TRBD1. V was pared by 9 bases and J by 2 bases, with 4 bases of the junction left unmatched. The CDR3 sequence is 13 residues long. Looked up from germline, CDR1 is LGHNT and CDR2 is FRNRAP. Written as DNA, the CDR3 is TGTGCTAGCCGTACAGGGGCCTACAATGAGCAGTTCTTC. Protein: CASRTGAYNEQFF.

This clonotype has more than one count but fewer than ten. The rearrangement joins TRBV30 to TRBJ2-1, with D perhaps TRBD2 (5 bases). Trimming left V 0 bases short and J 9 bases short, with 12 bases between. Germline-derived CDR1 and CDR2 are GTSNPN and SVGIG (reference sequence). This CDR3 has 13 amino acids. This chain's CDR3 is CAWSVQLGSEQFF. CDR3 coding DNA: TGTGCCTGGAGTGTACAATTGGGGAGTGAGCAGTTCTTC.

This clonotype was found many times. This chain uses TRBV20-1 with TRBJ1-5; D is unclear. The V end lost 3 bases, the J end lost 6 bases, and 9 bases lay between the germline ends. The CDR3 has 12 residues. The germline V gene has CDR1 DFQATT and CDR2 SNEGSKA (reference sequence). CDR3 DNA sequence: TGCAGTGCTAGTCCGGGTCCTCAGCCCCAGCATTTT. Translated: CSASPGPQPQHF.

To note about this clonotype: A read error may explain this, as a much larger clone is one base away. The genes are TRBV28 and TRBJ1-4, with D uncertain. V was clipped by 5 bases and J by 0 bases, with 16 bases between them. CDR1 MDHEN and CDR2 SYDVKM come from the germline V gene. The CDR3 loop spans 17 amino acids. The CDR3: CASSPWSGEATNEKLFF. CDR3 sequence (DNA): TGTGCCAGCAGTCCCTGGTCCGGGGAGGCAACTAATGAAAAACTGTTTTTT.

The chain combines TRBV20-1 with TRBJ2-1, with 8 positions matching TRBD2. Losses at the gene ends were 8 bases for V and 14 bases for J; bases not matched to a gene: 23. Germline CDR1 DFQATT, CDR2 SNEGSKA (reference sequence). The CDR3 is 15 residues long. CDR3 DNA sequence: TGCAGTTCTCGTGTAACGGGACTAGTTCGTCATGCGAAGTTCTTC. This sequence encodes CSSRVTGLVRHAKFF.